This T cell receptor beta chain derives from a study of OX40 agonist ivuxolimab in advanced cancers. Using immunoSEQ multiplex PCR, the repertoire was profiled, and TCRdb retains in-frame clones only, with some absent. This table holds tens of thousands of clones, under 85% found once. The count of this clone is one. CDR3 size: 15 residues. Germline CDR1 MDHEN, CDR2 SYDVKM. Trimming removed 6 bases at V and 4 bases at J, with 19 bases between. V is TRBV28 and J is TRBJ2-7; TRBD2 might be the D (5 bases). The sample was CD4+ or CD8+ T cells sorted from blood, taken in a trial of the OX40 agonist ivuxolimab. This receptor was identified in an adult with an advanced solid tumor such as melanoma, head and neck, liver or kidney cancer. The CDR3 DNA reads TGTGCCAGCAGCGATCCGAGCGGAAATCATTACGAGCAGTACTTC. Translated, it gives CASSDPSGNHYEQYF.